This T cell receptor (beta chain) derives from a study of T cell responses to AZD1222 COVID-19 vaccine. Generated by immunoSEQ multiplex PCR, the TCRdb table keeps only in-frame clones and is missing some. The table records around 84,000 clones, 80% to 90% of them present only once. CDR3 length equals 19 residues. Germline V CDR1 and CDR2: SNHLY, FYNNEI. The V end was cut by 5 bases, the J end by 0 bases, with 23 bases between. The sequence derives from an adult who received the AZD1222 COVID-19 vaccine. The sequencing here drew on peripheral blood, taken 28 days after the second AZD1222 dose. The V gene is TRBV2, the J gene TRBJ2-4, with D possibly TRBD1 on 5 matching bases. The CDR3 reads CASSPKGVGSRGAKNIQYF. Written as DNA, the CDR3 is TGTGCCAGCAGTCCTAAGGGCGTTGGGTCTAGGGGAGCCAAAAACATTCAGTACTTC. Variable domain in full (rest from reference TRBV2 and TRBJ2-4): EPEVTQTPSHQVTQMGQEVILRCVPISNHLYFYWYRQILGQKVEFLVSFYNNEISEKSEIFDDQFSVERPDGSNFTLKIRSTKLEDSAMYFCASSPKGVGSRGAKNIQYFGAGTRLSVL.